This T cell receptor (beta chain) was recovered during a study of T-cell memory formation after mild COVID-19. Background on the study: Clusters were largely donor specific.

A note on this clonotype: Its target is not known.

Study observations and caveats: There was a balanced CD4/CD8 profile in clones contracting day 15 to 85, and later expanders leaned CD4+. CM and EM subsets held most contracting CD4+ clones; EMRA held CD8+ ones.

5'RACE primed from the constant segment yielded TCR alpha and TCR beta cDNA libraries bearing sample barcodes and UMIs. TCRdb fed the 5' RACE reads into MiXCR, producing one record per CDR3 protein. Here the sample spans 45,000 to 65,000 distinct CDR3 sequences, approximately 9.1% being singletons. J lost 9 bases, V lost 5 bases, and 11 bases had no gene match. The CDR3 is 16 amino acids. The germline V gene encodes CDR1 LNHDA and CDR2 SQIVND (reference sequence). J is TRBJ2-1 and V is TRBV19, with 12 bases matching TRBD2. The TCR comes from an adult woman who had mild COVID-19 (a few samples of this study predate the infection). Cell type and time point are not known. Sequencing used PBMCs or a T cell subset sorted from them (not recorded which). CDR3 bases: TGTGCCAGTAGTGCTGAGACTAGCGGGAGTATCGGTGAGCAGTTCTTC. Amino acids: CASSAETSGSIGEQFF.